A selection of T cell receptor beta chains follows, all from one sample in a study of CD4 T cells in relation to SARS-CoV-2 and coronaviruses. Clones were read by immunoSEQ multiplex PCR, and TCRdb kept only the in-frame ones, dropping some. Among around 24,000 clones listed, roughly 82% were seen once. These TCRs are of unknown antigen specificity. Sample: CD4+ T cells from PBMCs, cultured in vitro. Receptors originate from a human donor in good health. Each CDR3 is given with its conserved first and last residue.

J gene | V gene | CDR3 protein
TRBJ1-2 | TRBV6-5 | CASRGPGANGYTF
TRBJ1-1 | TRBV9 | CASSVKDSSEAFF
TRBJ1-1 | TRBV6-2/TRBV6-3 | CASSSWVVRTEAFF
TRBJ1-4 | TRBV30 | CAWSVLLQGGEKLFF
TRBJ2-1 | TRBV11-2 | CASSSLGGAVDEQFF
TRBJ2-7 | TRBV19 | CASSVLGAEEQYF
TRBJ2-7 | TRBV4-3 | CASSHTGGYEQYF
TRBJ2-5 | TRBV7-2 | CASSFSGAQYF
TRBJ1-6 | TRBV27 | CASSLYRGTGDNSPLHF
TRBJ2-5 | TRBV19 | CASSTRTGGGETQYF
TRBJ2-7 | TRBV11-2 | CASSSGLAGALQYF
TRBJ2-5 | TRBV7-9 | CASSLGTGGETQYF
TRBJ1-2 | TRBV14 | CASSQEQGALYGYTF
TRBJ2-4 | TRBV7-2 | CASSLDFSLAKNIQYF
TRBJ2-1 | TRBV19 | CASSIDVRDDPYNEQFF
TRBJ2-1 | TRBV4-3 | CASSQGFSWLISGTSSYNEQFF
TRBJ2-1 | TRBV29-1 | CSVGAGGAPFF
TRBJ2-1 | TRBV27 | CASSQQGATHNEQFF
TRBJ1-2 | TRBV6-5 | CASSYSGQRGGYTF
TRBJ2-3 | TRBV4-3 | CASSQETSEVADTQYF
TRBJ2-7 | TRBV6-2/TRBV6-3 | CASSYSGQLRAYEQYF
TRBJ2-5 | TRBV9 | CASSPAGGGTSRETQYF
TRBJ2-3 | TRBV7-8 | CASSLGQGADTQYF
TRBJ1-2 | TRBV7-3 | CASSSTGQGGYTF
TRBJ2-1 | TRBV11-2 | CASSSSGLYNEQFF
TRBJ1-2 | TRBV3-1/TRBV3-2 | CASSHITGGSRYGYTF